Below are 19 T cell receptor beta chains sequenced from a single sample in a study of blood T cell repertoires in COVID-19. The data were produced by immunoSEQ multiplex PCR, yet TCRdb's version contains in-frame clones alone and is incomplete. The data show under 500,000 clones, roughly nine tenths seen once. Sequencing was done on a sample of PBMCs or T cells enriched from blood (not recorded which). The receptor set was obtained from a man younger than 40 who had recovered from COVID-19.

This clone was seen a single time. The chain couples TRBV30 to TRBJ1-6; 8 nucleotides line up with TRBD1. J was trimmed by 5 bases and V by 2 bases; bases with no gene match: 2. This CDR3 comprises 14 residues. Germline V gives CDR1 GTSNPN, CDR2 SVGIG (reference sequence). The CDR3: CAWSLGQDNSPLHF. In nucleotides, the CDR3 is TGTGCCTGGAGTTTGGGACAGGATAATTCACCCCTCCACTTT. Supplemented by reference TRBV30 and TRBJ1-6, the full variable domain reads SQTIHQWPATLVQPVGSPLSLECTVEGTSNPNLYWYRQAAGRGLQLLFYSVGIGQISSEVPQNLSASRPQDRQFILSSKKLLLSDSGFYLCAWSLGQDNSPLHFGNGTRLTVT.

The CDR3 coding sequence is TGTGCCAGCAGCTTATTGCAGGGGAAGCAAGAGACCCAGTACTTC. This codes for CASSLLQGKQETQYF. V usage is TRBV7-3 and J usage is TRBJ2-5; D perhaps matches TRBD1 (6 bases). The CDR3 covers 15 residues. Germline assignment: CDR1 SGHTA and CDR2 FQGTGA. V was pared by 2 bases and J by 2 bases, with 12 bases between.

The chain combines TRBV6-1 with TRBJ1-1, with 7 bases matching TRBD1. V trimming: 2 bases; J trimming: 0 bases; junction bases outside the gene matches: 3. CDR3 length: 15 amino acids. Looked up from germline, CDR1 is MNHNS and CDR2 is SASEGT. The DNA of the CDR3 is TGTGCCAGCAGTGAAAGACAGGGAATGAACACTGAAGCTTTCTTT. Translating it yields CASSERQGMNTEAFF.

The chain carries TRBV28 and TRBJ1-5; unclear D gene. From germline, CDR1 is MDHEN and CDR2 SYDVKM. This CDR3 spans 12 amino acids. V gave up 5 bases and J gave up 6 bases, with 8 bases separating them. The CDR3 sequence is CASSPPGQPQHF. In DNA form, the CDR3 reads TGTGCCAGCAGTCCCCCGGGTCAGCCCCAGCATTTT.

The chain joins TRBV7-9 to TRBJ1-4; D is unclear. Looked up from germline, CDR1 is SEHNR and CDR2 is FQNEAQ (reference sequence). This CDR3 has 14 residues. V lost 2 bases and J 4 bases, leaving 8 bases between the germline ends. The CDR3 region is CASSLWENNEKLFF. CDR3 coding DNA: TGTGCCAGCAGCTTATGGGAGAATAATGAAAAACTGTTTTTT.

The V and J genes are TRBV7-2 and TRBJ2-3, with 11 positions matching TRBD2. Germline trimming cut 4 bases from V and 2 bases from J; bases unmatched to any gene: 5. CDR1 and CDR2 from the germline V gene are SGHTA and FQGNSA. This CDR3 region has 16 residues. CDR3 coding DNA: TGTGCCAGCAGCTCGTCGACTAGCGGGATCACAGATACGCAGTATTTT. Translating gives CASSSSTSGITDTQYF. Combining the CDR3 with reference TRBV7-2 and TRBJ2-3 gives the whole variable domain GAGVSQSPSNKVTEKGKDVELRCDPISGHTALYWYRQSLGQGLEFLIYFQGNSAPDKSGLPSDRFSAERTGGSVSTLTIQRTQQEDSAVYLCASSSSTSGITDTQYFGPGTRLTVL.

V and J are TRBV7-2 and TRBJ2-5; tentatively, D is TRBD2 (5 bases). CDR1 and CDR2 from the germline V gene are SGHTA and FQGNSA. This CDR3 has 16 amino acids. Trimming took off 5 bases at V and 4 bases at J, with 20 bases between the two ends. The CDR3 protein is CASSRMTRRVGETQYF. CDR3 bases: TGTGCCAGCAGCCGGATGACTCGGCGGGTTGGAGAGACCCAGTACTTC.

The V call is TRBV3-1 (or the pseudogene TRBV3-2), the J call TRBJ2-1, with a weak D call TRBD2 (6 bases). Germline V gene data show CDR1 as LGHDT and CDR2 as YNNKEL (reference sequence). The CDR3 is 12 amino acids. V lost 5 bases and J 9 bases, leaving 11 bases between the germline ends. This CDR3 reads CASSSSGGEQFF. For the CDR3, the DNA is TGTGCCAGCAGCTCCTCCGGGGGTGAGCAGTTCTTC.

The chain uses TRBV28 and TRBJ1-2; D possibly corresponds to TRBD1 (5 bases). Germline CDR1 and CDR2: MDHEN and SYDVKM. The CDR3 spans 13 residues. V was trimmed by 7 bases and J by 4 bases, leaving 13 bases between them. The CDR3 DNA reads TGTGCCAGCACATTGGGGGGGGGCTATGGCTACACCTTC. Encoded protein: CASTLGGGYGYTF.

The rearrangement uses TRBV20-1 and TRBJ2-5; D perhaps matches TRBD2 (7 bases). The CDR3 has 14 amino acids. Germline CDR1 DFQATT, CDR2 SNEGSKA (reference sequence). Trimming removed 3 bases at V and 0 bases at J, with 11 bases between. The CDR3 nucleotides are TGCAGTGCTAGTTACGGGGGGCACCAAGAGACCCAGTACTTC. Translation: CSASYGGHQETQYF.

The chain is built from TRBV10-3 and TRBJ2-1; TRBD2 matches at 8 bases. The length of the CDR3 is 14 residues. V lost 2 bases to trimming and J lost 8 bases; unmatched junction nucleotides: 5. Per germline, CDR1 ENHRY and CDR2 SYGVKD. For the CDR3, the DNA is TGTGCCATCAGTGAGCGGGAGGGCCTCTATGAGCAGTTCTTC. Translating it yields CAISEREGLYEQFF.

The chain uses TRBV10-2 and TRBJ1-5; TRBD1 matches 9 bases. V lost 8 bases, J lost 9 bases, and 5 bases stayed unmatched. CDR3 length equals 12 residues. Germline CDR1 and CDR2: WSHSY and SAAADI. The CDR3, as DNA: TGCGCCAGCGGGACAGGGTGGTGGCCCCAGCATTTT. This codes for CASGTGWWPQHF.

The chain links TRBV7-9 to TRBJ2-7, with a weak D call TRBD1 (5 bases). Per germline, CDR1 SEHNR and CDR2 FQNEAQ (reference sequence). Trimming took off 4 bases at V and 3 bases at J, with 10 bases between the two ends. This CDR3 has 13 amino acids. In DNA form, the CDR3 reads TGTGCCAGCAGCTCTAGGGGCCTCTACGAGCAGTACTTC. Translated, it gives CASSSRGLYEQYF. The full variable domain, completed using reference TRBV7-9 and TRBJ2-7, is DTGVSQNPRHKITKRGQNVTFRCDPISEHNRLYWYRQTLGQGPEFLTYFQNEAQLEKSRLLSDRFSAERPKGSFSTLEIQRTEQGDSAMYLCASSSRGLYEQYFGPGTRLTVT.

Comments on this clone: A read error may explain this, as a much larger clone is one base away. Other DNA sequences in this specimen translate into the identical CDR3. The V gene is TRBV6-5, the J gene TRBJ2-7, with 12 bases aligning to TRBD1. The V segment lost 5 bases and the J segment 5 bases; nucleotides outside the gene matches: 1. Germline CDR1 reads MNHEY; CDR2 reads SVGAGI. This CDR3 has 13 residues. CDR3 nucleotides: TGTGCCAGCAGTCGGGACAGGGGGCACGAGCAGTACTTC. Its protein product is CASSRDRGHEQYF.

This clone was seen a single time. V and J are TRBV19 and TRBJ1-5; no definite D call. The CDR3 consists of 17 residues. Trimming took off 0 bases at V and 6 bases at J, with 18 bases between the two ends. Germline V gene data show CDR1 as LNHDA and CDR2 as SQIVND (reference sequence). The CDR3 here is CASSIDFATRAGQPQHF. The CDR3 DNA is TGTGCCAGTAGTATAGACTTTGCGACGCGGGCGGGTCAGCCCCAGCATTTT.

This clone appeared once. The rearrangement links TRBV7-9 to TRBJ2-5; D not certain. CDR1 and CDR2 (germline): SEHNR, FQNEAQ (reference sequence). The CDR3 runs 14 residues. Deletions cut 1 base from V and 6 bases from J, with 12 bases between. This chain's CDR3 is CASSLGVAKKTQYF. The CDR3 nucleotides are TGTGCCAGCAGCTTAGGCGTCGCCAAAAAGACCCAGTACTTC.

Here the CDR3 reads CASSIGQGNQPQHF. CDR3 in DNA: TGTGCCAGCAGTATCGGACAGGGAAATCAGCCCCAGCATTTT. V and J are TRBV28 and TRBJ1-5; 8 positions match TRBD1. This CDR3 comprises 14 residues. The V segment lost 5 bases and the J segment 4 bases; nucleotides outside the gene matches: 4. Germline loops: CDR1 MDHEN, CDR2 SYDVKM.

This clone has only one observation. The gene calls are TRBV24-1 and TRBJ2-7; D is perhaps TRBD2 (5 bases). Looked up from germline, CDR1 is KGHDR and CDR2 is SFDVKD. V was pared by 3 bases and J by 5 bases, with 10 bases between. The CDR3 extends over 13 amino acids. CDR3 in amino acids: CATSDPPGNEQYF. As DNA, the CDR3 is TGTGCCACCAGTGATCCACCGGGAAACGAGCAGTACTTC.

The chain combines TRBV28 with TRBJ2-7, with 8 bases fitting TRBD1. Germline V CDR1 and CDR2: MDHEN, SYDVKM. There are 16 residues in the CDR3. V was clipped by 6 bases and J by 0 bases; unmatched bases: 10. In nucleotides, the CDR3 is TGTGCCAGCAGGGACCCCACAGGGGGAAGCTCCTACGAGCAGTACTTC. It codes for CASRDPTGGSSYEQYF.